This TCR beta chain was found in a study of blood T cells in healthy people across ages. The second PCR ran roughly 6 to 12 cycles with a sample-barcoded 5' primer and J-beta primers. TCRdb reanalysed the 5' RACE reads using MiXCR and keeps one entry per CDR3 protein. Of about 900,000 distinct CDR3 sequences listed, roughly 48% were seen once; the top ten hold 13%. V lost 6 bases to trimming and J lost 4 bases, with 9 bases between them. The CDR3 runs to 12 residues. Looked up from germline, CDR1 is SEHNR and CDR2 is FQNEAQ (reference sequence). The sequence came from a man younger than 40 in good health. Sequencing was done on a sample of blood. The chain uses TRBV7-9 and TRBJ1-2, with D possibly being TRBD1 (6 bases). In DNA, the CDR3 is TGTGCCAGCAGACAGGGCCCCTATGGCTACACCTTC. Residues: CASRQGPYGYTF.